These 30 T cell receptor beta chains were all obtained from the same sample, sequenced in a study of blood T cell repertoires in COVID-19. The assay was immunoSEQ multiplex PCR, and TCRdb's table has in-frame clones only and misses some. The sample has 100,000 to 120,000 clones; roughly 85% are singletons. Material for sequencing was peripheral blood. These receptors all stem from a human donor in a cohort sampled during active COVID-19.

The V and J genes are TRBV28 and TRBJ1-3; 8 positions match TRBD1. Germline-derived CDR1 and CDR2 are MDHEN and SYDVKM. The trim removed 8 bases at V and 2 bases at J, leaving 5 bases unmatched. This CDR3 has 14 residues. CDR3: CASSGGAAGNTIYF. The CDR3 DNA follows: TGTGCCAGCTCAGGGGGCGCTGCTGGAAACACCATATATTTT.

The V call is TRBV6-5, the J call TRBJ1-4; tentatively, D is TRBD1 (6 bases). Germline V gene data show CDR1 as MNHEY and CDR2 as SVGAGI. The CDR3 is 15 amino acids. Trimming removed 6 bases from V and 3 bases from J, with 14 bases in between. The chain's CDR3 is CASSQGIWANEKLFF. CDR3 nucleotide sequence: TGTGCCAGCAGCCAGGGGATCTGGGCTAATGAAAAACTGTTTTTT.

The genes are TRBV6-5 and TRBJ1-2; D possibly corresponds to TRBD1 (5 bases). Germline V gene lookup returns CDR1 MNHEY and CDR2 SVGAGI. The ends were cut back, 8 bases at V and 7 bases at J, with 20 bases in the middle. The CDR3 has 14 residues. CDR3: CASGGRDVPRGYTF. In DNA, the CDR3 is TGTGCCAGCGGGGGGAGAGATGTCCCTCGTGGCTACACCTTC.

V usage is TRBV5-1 and J usage is TRBJ2-1; 8 nucleotides agree with TRBD2. Germline CDR1 is SGHRS and CDR2 is YFSETQ. The CDR3 spans 14 residues. Losses at the gene ends were 5 bases for V and 3 bases for J; bases not matched to a gene: 4. The CDR3 here is CASSPGGNYNEQFF. The CDR3 bases are TGCGCCAGCAGTCCGGGGGGGAACTACAATGAGCAGTTCTTC.

The CDR3, as DNA: TGTGCCAGCAGCCCCGAGCGGGGGGGCTCATATCGTACTCTTAATGAGCAGTTCTTC. Translated: CASSPERGGSYRTLNEQFF. J is TRBJ2-1 and V is TRBV11-2, with TRBD2 identical over 10 bases. The CDR3 totals 19 residues. Germline lookup yields CDR1 SGHAT and CDR2 FQNNGV. V was clipped by 5 bases and J by 7 bases; unmatched bases: 20.

In its sample, this clone was seen once. The rearrangement joins TRBV19 to TRBJ2-2; no clear D. Trimming removed 5 bases from V and 1 base from J, with 8 bases in between. The CDR3 is 14 residues long. Germline V gene data show CDR1 as LNHDA and CDR2 as SQIVND (reference sequence). The CDR3 bases are TGTGCCAGTAGTTTCGGTTTGAACACCGGGGAGCTGTTTTTT. Translated, it gives CASSFGLNTGELFF.

This chain links TRBV2 with TRBJ2-1; 8 bases are shared with TRBD2. Germline V gene lookup returns CDR1 SNHLY and CDR2 FYNNEI. The junction had 7 bases not matched to a gene; V was cut back by 4 bases and J by 5 bases. This CDR3 comprises 15 residues. The CDR3 nucleotides read TGTGCCAGCAGTGCATCCCGGGGGGGAAACAATGAGCAGTTCTTC. Amino acid sequence: CASSASRGGNNEQFF.

This chain uses TRBV7-2 with TRBJ2-4; TRBD2 might be the D (6 bases). CDR3 size: 17 residues. Per germline, CDR1 SGHTA and CDR2 FQGNSA. V lost 6 bases and J lost 1, with 19 bases in between. The CDR3 DNA reads as TGTGCCAGCAGTTCCACCCGGGACTCCAAGGCCAAAAACATTCAGTACTTC. It is translated as CASSSTRDSKAKNIQYF.

The chain employs TRBV10-3 and TRBJ2-5; 7 positions agree with TRBD2. In germline, CDR1 is ENHRY, CDR2 SYGVKD. The J segment lost 2 bases and the V segment lost 4 bases, leaving 4 bases of the junction unmatched. The CDR3 runs 14 residues. The CDR3 nucleotides read TGTGCCATCAGTGCTGGGCGGGGGCAAGAGACCCAGTACTTC. Protein sequence: CAISAGRGQETQYF.

V and J are TRBV6-4 and TRBJ1-1, with D hard to call. The CDR3 is 13 amino acids. CDR1 is MRHNA and CDR2 is SNTAGT in the germline V gene. The germline V and J ends were trimmed by 3 bases and 4 bases, with 9 bases remaining between them. In DNA form, the CDR3 reads TGTGCCAGCAGTGAGCAGGTGGGCACTGAAGCTTTCTTT. It codes for CASSEQVGTEAFF.

The chain joins TRBV5-1 to TRBJ1-1; D ambiguous. The CDR3 runs to 17 residues. V was pared by 3 bases and J by 2 bases, with 20 bases between. Germline CDR1 SGHRS, CDR2 YFSETQ. The CDR3 reads CASSSESGEASNTEAFF. DNA of the CDR3: TGCGCCAGCAGCTCTGAGTCCGGGGAGGCCTCTAACACTGAAGCTTTCTTT.

The chain's CDR3 is CASSASGGAETQYF. The CDR3 coding sequence is TGCGCCAGCAGCGCCTCAGGGGGCGCGGAGACCCAGTACTTC. The chain joins TRBV5-1 to TRBJ2-5; TRBD1 matches at 8 bases. V trimming: 4 bases; J trimming: 5 bases; junction bases outside the gene matches: 7. This CDR3 spans 14 amino acids. The germline gives CDR1 SGHRS, CDR2 YFSETQ.

The rearrangement joins TRBV3-1 (or the pseudogene TRBV3-2) to TRBJ1-1; 9 bases fit TRBD1. This CDR3 is built from 17 residues. The germline CDR1 and CDR2 sequences are LGHDT and YNNKEL (reference sequence). The V gene end was trimmed by 2 bases and the J gene end by 0 bases; junction bases not matched to a gene: 7. The CDR3: CASSQWPGQGMNTEAFF. The CDR3 DNA reads as TGTGCCAGCAGCCAATGGCCGGGACAGGGTATGAACACTGAAGCTTTCTTT.

This sequence joins TRBV30 and TRBJ2-3, with D maybe TRBD1 (6 bases). V lost 2 bases to trimming and J lost 2 bases, with 14 bases between them. The CDR3 contains 15 residues. Germline V lookup: CDR1 GTSNPN, CDR2 SVGIG (reference sequence). CDR3 coding DNA: TGTGCCTGGAGTATGGGGCAGGGGCACACAGATACGCAGTATTTT. This translates into CAWSMGQGHTDTQYF.

The genes are TRBV15 and TRBJ1-5; D is unresolved. Germline CDR1 and CDR2: LNHNV and YYDKDF (reference sequence). Trimming took off 0 bases at V and 3 bases at J, with 12 bases between the two ends. The CDR3 loop spans 16 amino acids. Written as DNA, the CDR3 is TGTGCCACCAGCAGAGATGGTACACAGCCCAATCAGCCCCAGCATTTT. It specifies CATSRDGTQPNQPQHF. The full variable domain, in which reference TRBV15 and TRBJ1-5 provide the parts outside the CDR3, is DAMVIQNPRYQVTQFGKPVTLSCSQTLNHNVMYWYQQKSSQAPKLLFHYYDKDFNNEADTPDNFQSRRPNTSFCFLDIRSPGLGDTAMYLCATSRDGTQPNQPQHFGDGTRLSIL.

The chain is built from TRBV6-5 and TRBJ2-5; 8 nucleotides agree with TRBD1. Germline V gene lookup returns CDR1 MNHEY and CDR2 SVGAGI. V lost 6 bases, J lost 4 bases, and 4 bases stayed unmatched. This CDR3 has 13 amino acids. The CDR3 DNA sequence: TGTGCCAGCAGCGACGACAGGGGAGAGACCCAGTACTTC. It specifies CASSDDRGETQYF.

The chain joins TRBV5-1 to TRBJ2-7; TRBD1 might be the D (6 bases). The germline V and J ends were trimmed by 3 bases and 4 bases, with 17 bases remaining between them. The germline gives CDR1 SGHRS, CDR2 YFSETQ. The CDR3 covers 15 residues. The CDR3 is CASSSLQGLEYEQYF. Here the CDR3 DNA reads TGCGCCAGCAGCTCCCTGCAGGGGCTAGAGTACGAGCAGTACTTC.

The chain is built from TRBV4-1 and TRBJ1-4; D gene uncertain. Germline CDR1 and CDR2: MGHRA and YSYEKL. Trimming left V 1 base short and J 0 bases short, with 9 bases between. The CDR3 runs to 16 residues. The CDR3 sequence: CASSQAPGATNEKLFF. The CDR3 DNA follows: TGCGCCAGCAGCCAAGCACCCGGAGCAACTAATGAAAAACTGTTTTTT.

The count of this clone is one. This chain joins TRBV19 and TRBJ2-7, with TRBD2 matching 9 bases. Looked up from germline, CDR1 is LNHDA and CDR2 is SQIVND (reference sequence). The CDR3 sequence is 14 residues long. Trimming at V came to 3 bases and at J to 2 bases, leaving 2 bases not matched to a gene. The DNA of the CDR3 is TGTGCCAGTAGTATCGCGGGGGGGCCCTACGAGCAGTACTTC. The encoded protein is CASSIAGGPYEQYF.

The rearrangement links TRBV7-9 to TRBJ2-2; D call uncertain. V lost 1 base, J lost 4 bases, and 7 bases lay in between. CDR1 and CDR2 from the germline V gene are SEHNR and FQNEAQ (reference sequence). The CDR3 is 14 amino acids. The DNA for the CDR3 is TGTGCCAGCAGCTTAGATTCAGTCACCGGGGAGCTGTTTTTT. It yields the protein CASSLDSVTGELFF. Looking up the rest from reference TRBV7-9 and TRBJ2-2 gives the full variable domain: DTGVSQNPRHKITKRGQNVTFRCDPISEHNRLYWYRQTLGQGPEFLTYFQNEAQLEKSRLLSDRFSAERPKGSFSTLEIQRTEQGDSAMYLCASSLDSVTGELFFGEGSRLTVL.

This clone was seen more than once but under ten times. CDR3 sequence: CASSPETHRDSPLHF. DNA for the CDR3: TGTGCCAGCTCCCCTGAGACACACAGAGATTCACCCCTCCACTTT. This chain joins TRBV19 and TRBJ1-6; D ambiguous. Germline CDR1 and CDR2: LNHDA and SQIVND (reference sequence). The CDR3 totals 15 residues. V lost 9 bases and J lost 8, with 20 bases in between.

The rearrangement joins TRBV6-5 to TRBJ1-1, with a tentative D call TRBD1 (5 bases). Germline assignment: CDR1 MNHEY and CDR2 SVGAGI. V was pared by 6 bases and J by 2 bases, with 13 bases between. The CDR3 covers 14 residues. CDR3: CASSPGRVNTEAFF. CDR3 coding DNA: TGTGCCAGCAGCCCAGGGCGCGTAAACACTGAAGCTTTCTTT.

The chain joins TRBV3-1 (or the pseudogene TRBV3-2) to TRBJ2-5, with 11 bases identical to TRBD2. The germline gives CDR1 LGHDT, CDR2 YNNKEL (reference sequence). The junction had 6 bases not matched to a gene; V was cut back by 4 bases and J by 2 bases. CDR3 length equals 16 residues. The CDR3 nucleotides are TGTGCCAGCAGCCCCCATGGGACTAGCGGACAAGAGACCCAGTACTTC. Protein: CASSPHGTSGQETQYF.

The V gene is TRBV29-1, the J gene TRBJ1-2, with 7 bases matching TRBD1. The junction had 2 bases not matched to a gene; V was cut back by 7 bases and J by 6 bases. In germline, CDR1 is SQVTM, CDR2 ANQGSEA. The CDR3 consists of 10 residues. Here the CDR3 DNA reads TGCAGCGCAGGGACAGATGGCTACACCTTC. It codes for CSAGTDGYTF.

This clone has a single count. The V and J genes are TRBV11-2 and TRBJ2-1, with 8 bases fitting TRBD2. The V segment lost 4 bases and the J segment 7 bases; nucleotides outside the gene matches: 9. The CDR3 consists of 15 residues. Per germline, CDR1 SGHAT and CDR2 FQNNGV. CDR3 coding DNA: TGTGCCAGCAGCTCGAGCTTCGGGGGGGCGAATGAGCAGTTCTTC. Protein: CASSSSFGGANEQFF.

Only a few counts were recorded for this clone. The chain is built from TRBV5-4 and TRBJ1-2; 9 bases match TRBD1. The germline CDR1 and CDR2 sequences are SGHNT and YYREEE (reference sequence). With 4 bases clipped from V and 6 bases from J, the junction kept 13 bases outside the gene matches. There are 16 residues in the CDR3. Written as DNA, the CDR3 is TGTGCCAGCAGCGCGCCGGGACAGGGAATAGAGCATGGCTACACCTTC. Translated: CASSAPGQGIEHGYTF.

V gene TRBV6-6 combines with J gene TRBJ2-7; 8 nucleotides match TRBD1. After removal of 6 bases from V and 5 bases from J, the junction contained 15 bases not matched to a gene. Germline lookup yields CDR1 MNHNY and CDR2 SVGAGI (reference sequence). The CDR3 runs 16 residues. The CDR3 DNA follows: TGTGCCAGCAGAAAGGACAGGGCGGTAAATATTCACGAGCAGTACTTC. Residues: CASRKDRAVNIHEQYF.

The V gene is TRBV6-5, the J gene TRBJ2-7; D perhaps matches TRBD2 (6 bases). Looked up from germline, CDR1 is MNHEY and CDR2 is SVGAGI. Trimming stripped 2 bases from V and 0 bases from J, with 8 bases between. The CDR3 covers 14 residues. This CDR3 reads CASSYGGISYEQYF. CDR3 nucleotide sequence: TGTGCCAGCAGTTACGGGGGGATCTCCTACGAGCAGTACTTC.

The V gene is TRBV24-1, the J gene TRBJ1-5; D might be TRBD1 (5 bases). This CDR3 is built from 14 residues. Per the germline V gene, CDR1 is KGHDR and CDR2 is SFDVKD. Trimming pared 4 bases from V and 8 bases from J, leaving 14 bases between. The CDR3 sequence is CATSDRDHREPQHF. The CDR3 nucleotides read TGTGCCACCAGTGACAGGGATCATAGAGAGCCCCAGCATTTT.

The V and J genes are TRBV10-3 and TRBJ1-4, with D maybe TRBD1 (6 bases). The germline V gene has CDR1 ENHRY and CDR2 SYGVKD. The CDR3 is 14 residues long. Trimming cost V 2 bases and J 7 bases, with 11 bases left between them. CDR3 bases: TGTGCCATCAGTGAGGGCAGGGGTAGTGAAAAACTGTTTTTT. Translation gives CAISEGRGSEKLFF.